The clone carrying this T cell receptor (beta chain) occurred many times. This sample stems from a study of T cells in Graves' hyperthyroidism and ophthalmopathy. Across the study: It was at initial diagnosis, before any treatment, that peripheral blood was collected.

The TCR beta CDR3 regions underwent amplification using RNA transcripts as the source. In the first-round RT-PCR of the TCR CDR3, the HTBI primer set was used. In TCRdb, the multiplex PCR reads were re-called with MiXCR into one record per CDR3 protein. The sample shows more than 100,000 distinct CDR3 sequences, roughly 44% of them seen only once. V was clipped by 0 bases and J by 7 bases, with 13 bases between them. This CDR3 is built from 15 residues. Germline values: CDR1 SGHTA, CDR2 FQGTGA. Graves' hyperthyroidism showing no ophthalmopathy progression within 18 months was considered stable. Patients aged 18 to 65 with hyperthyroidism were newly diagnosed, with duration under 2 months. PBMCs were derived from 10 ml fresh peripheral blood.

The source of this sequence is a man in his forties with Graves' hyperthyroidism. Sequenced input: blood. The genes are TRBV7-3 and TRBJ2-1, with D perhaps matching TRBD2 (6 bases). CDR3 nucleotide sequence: TGTGCCAGCAGCTTAACGAAAGGTGGGAGGAATGAGCAGTTCTTC. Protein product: CASSLTKGGRNEQFF. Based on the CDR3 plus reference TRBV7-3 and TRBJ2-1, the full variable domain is GAGVSQTPSNKVTEKGKYVELRCDPISGHTALYWYRQSLGQGPEFLIYFQGTGAADDSGLPNDRFFAVRPEGSVSTLKIQRTERGDSAVYLCASSLTKGGRNEQFFGPGTRLTVL.